This TCR beta chain was sequenced in a study of T cells in Graves' hyperthyroidism and ophthalmopathy. The source material, RNA transcripts, was used to amplify TCR beta CDR3 regions. When the TCR CDR3 underwent first-round RT-PCR, the HTBI primer set was used. Each CDR3 protein is one row after TCRdb ran MiXCR on the multiplex PCR reads. This sample has around 520,000 distinct CDR3 sequences, with approximately 25% found just once. Each diagnosis drew on symptoms, thyroxine, TRAb, thyroid ultrasound and orbital computed tomography findings. Note on this clonotype: A much bigger clone sits one base away, suggesting this may be a read error.

The CDR3 has 13 residues. Looked up from germline, CDR1 is MNHEY and CDR2 is SVGEGT. The source is a woman younger than 45 with Graves' ophthalmopathy. The rearrangement joins TRBV6-2 or TRBV6-3 to TRBJ2-5, with D perhaps given as TRBD1 or TRBD2 (6 bases each). Specimen: blood. The CDR3 protein is CVSSGGRRETQYF. DNA of the CDR3: TGTGTCAGCTCCGGGGGCCGAAGAGAGACCCAGTACTTC.